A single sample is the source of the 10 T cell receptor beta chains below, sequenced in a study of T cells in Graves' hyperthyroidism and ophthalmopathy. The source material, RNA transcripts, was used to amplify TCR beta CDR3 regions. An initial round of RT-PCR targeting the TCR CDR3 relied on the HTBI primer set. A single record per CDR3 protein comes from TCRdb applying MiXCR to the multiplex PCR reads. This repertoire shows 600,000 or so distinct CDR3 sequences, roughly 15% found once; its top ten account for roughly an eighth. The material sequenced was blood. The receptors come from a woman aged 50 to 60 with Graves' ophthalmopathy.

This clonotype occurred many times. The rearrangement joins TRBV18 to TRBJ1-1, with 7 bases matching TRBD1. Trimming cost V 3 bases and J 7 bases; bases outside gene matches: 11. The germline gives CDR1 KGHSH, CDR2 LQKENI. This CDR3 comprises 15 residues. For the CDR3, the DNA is TGTGCCAGCTCACCTCAGGGGGTCGCTAGCCTTGAAGCTTTCTTT. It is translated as CASSPQGVASLEAFF.

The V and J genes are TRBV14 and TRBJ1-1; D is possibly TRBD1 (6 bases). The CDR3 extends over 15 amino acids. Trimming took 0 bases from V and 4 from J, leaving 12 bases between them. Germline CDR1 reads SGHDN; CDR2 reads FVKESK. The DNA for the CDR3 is TGTGCCAGCAGCCAAGAGAAGGGGGAGGGCACTGAAGCTTTCTTT. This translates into CASSQEKGEGTEAFF.

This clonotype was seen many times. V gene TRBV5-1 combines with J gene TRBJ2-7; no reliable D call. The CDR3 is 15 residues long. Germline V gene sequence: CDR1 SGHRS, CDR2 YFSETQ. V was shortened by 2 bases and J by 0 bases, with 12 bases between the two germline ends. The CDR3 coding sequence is TGCGCCAGCAGCTTTAGGTCGACTGGCTCCTACGAGCAGTACTTC. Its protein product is CASSFRSTGSYEQYF.

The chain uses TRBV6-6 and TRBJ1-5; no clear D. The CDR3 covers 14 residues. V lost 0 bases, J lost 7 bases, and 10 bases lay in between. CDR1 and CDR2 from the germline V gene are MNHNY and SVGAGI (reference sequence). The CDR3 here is CASSYSPVVQPQHF. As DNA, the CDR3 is TGTGCCAGCAGTTACTCTCCAGTTGTGCAGCCCCAGCATTTT.

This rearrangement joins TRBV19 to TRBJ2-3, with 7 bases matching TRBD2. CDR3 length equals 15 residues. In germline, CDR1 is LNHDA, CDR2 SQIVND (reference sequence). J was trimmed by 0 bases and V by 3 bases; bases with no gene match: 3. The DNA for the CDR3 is TGTGCCAGTAGTATTTCGGGAGGCAGCACAGATACGCAGTATTTT. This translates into CASSISGGSTDTQYF. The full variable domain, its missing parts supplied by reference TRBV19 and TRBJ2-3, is DGGITQSPKYLFRKEGQNVTLSCEQNLNHDAMYWYRQDPGQGLRLIYYSQIVNDFQKGDIAEGYSVSREKKESFPLTVTSAQKNPTAFYLCASSISGGSTDTQYFGPGTRLTVL.

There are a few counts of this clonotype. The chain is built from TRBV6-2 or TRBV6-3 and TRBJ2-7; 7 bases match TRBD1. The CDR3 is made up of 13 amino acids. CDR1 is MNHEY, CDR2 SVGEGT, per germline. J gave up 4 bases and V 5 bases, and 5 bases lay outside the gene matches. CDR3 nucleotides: TGTGCCAGCAGTAAAGGGGGCAGGTACGAGCAGTACTTC. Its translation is CASSKGGRYEQYF.

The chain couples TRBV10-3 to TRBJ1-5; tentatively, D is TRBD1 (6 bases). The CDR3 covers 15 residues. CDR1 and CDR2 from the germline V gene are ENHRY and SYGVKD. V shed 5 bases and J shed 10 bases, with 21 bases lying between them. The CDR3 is CAISRGWGADGPQHF. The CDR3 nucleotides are TGTGCCATCAGTCGGGGTTGGGGGGCTGACGGCCCCCAGCATTTT.

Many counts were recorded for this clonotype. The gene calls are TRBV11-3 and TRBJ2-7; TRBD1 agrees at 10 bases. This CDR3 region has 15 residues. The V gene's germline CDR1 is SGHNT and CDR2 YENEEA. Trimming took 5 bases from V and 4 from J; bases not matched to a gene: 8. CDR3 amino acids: CASSEVGDRGYEQYF. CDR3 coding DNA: TGTGCCAGCAGCGAAGTGGGGGACAGGGGTTACGAGCAGTACTTC. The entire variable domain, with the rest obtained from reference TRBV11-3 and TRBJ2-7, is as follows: EAGVVQSPRYKIIEKKQPVAFWCNPISGHNTLYWYLQNLGQGPELLIRYENEEAVDDSQLPKDRFSAERLKGVDSTLKIQPAELGDSAVYLCASSEVGDRGYEQYFGPGTRLTVT.

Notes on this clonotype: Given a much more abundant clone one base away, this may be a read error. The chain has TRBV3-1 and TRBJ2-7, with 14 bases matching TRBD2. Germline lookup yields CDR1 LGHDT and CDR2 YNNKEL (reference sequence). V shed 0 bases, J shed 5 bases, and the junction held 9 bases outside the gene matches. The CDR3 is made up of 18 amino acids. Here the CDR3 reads CASSQDPATSGRGDEQYF. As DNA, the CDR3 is TGTGCCAGCAGCCAAGATCCCGCGACTAGCGGGAGGGGAGACGAGCAGTACTTC.

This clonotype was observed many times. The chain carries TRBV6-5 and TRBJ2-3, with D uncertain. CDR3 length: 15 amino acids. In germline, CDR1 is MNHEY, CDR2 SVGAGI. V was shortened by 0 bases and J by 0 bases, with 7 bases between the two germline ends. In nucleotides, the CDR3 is TGTGCCAGCAGTTACTCACCAGCTAGCACAGATACGCAGTATTTT. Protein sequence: CASSYSPASTDTQYF.